The present entry profiles one T cell receptor (beta chain) with its context. Some clones are missing from TCRdb's copy, which holds only in-frame ones; the method was immunoSEQ multiplex PCR. Of some 240,000 clones listed, about 83% are singletons. Germline loops: CDR1 SGHRS, CDR2 YFSETQ. With V trimmed by 4 bases and J by 6 bases, 3 bases remained unmatched. This CDR3 has 13 residues. This sample is part of a study of blood T cell repertoires in COVID-19. Study in general: From T cells, B-cell-depleted T cells, or PBMCs came the material, which was cDNA or gDNA.

The sequenced sample was peripheral blood. The receptor comes from a woman aged 40 to 50 who had recovered from COVID-19. The chain combines TRBV5-1 with TRBJ2-7, with TRBD1 matching over 11 bases. Written as DNA, the CDR3 is TGCGCCAGCAGCCACGGGACAGGGGGCGAGCAGTACTTC. It codes for CASSHGTGGEQYF.